This entry concerns a single T cell receptor (beta chain). The antigen is not known. Germline values: CDR1 ENHRY, CDR2 SYGVKD. This CDR3 region has 15 residues. V lost 3 bases and J 0 bases, leaving 9 bases between the germline ends. TCR cDNA was made by 5'RACE template switching, adding a universal primer site and UMIs. Each CDR3 protein gets one entry after TCRdb re-called the 5' RACE reads with MiXCR. The sample consists of 300,000 to 400,000 distinct CDR3 sequences, around a tenth of them appearing once. These data originate in a study of T cells after yellow fever vaccination. Study observations and caveats: Although most clonotypes did not, a small share appeared in both CD4 and CD8 compartments. Repertoires sorted by FACS could include abundant clonotypes that are contaminants from the bulk population.

This chain joins TRBV10-3 and TRBJ1-3; D gene ambiguous. This TCR came from a man aged 18 to 29 who received the YFV17D yellow fever vaccine. Here the sequenced sample was CD4+ T cells sorted from PBMCs, taken 45 days after the yellow fever booster vaccination. CDR3: CAISDRGISGNTIYF. CDR3 nucleotides: TGTGCCATCAGTGACCGCGGCATCTCTGGAAACACCATATATTTT.